The 23 T cell receptor beta chains listed next were all sequenced from one sample in a study of T cells in Graves' hyperthyroidism and ophthalmopathy (dated by TCRdb to between 2017 and 2020). Libraries were constructed by multiplex PCR. The reads were generated on an Illumina HiSeq 2000. TCR beta CDR3 regions were amplified from RNA transcripts. The TCR CDR3 was subjected to a first round of RT-PCR using the HTBI primer set and the Qiagen OneStep RT-PCR kit. TCRdb cleaned the public reads at Q25 with fastp, built clones with MiXCR and kept in-frame beta chains. When rows share a CDR3 protein, they turn into one entry using the most common DNA and genes. The sample table records more than 100,000 distinct CDR3 sequences; 47% of these occur just once. 20% to 30% of the sample goes to the ten largest clones. Sequences were obtained from blood. Receptors were obtained from a man aged 35-49 years with Graves' hyperthyroidism.

This clonotype was recorded many times. The chain carries TRBV5-4 and TRBJ1-2, with D possibly matching TRBD1 (5 bases). V gave up 0 bases and J gave up 6 bases, with 18 bases separating them. Germline V gene sequence: CDR1 SGHNT, CDR2 YYREEE (reference sequence). The CDR3 has 16 residues. CDR3 residues: CASSLAKGRSGNGYTF. CDR3 in DNA: TGTGCCAGCAGCTTGGCCAAGGGGCGGAGTGGCAATGGCTACACCTTC.

The rearrangement links TRBV3-1 to TRBJ1-4; the D is unclear. V lost 1 base, J lost 8 bases, and 5 bases lay in between. CDR1 is LGHDT and CDR2 is YNNKEL in the germline V gene (reference sequence). This CDR3 is 12 amino acids long. The DNA of the CDR3 is TGTGCCAGCAGCCAAGTTGGGGAAAAACTGTTTTTT. Protein: CASSQVGEKLFF.

Concerning this clonotype: This CDR3 fails to terminate in the conserved phenylalanine or tryptophan, so it likely reflects a read error. The V gene is TRBV28, the J gene TRBJ1-1; D might be TRBD1 (6 bases). Trimming stripped 3 bases from V and 2 bases from J, with 13 bases between. The V gene's germline CDR1 is MDHEN and CDR2 SYDVKM. The CDR3 totals 15 residues. The CDR3 spells CASSLGQPVNTEAFC. CDR3 DNA sequence: TGTGCCAGCAGTTTGGGACAACCAGTTAACACTGAAGCTTTCTGT.

Worth noting for this clonotype: One end of the junction does not line up with germline, which may come from a read error. This chain uses TRBV10-2 with TRBJ2-3; D possibly corresponds to TRBD2 (5 bases). The CDR3 extends over 13 amino acids. Germline V gene lookup returns CDR1 WSHSY and CDR2 SAAADI. CDR3 sequence (DNA): TGCGCCAGCACTGAACTAGTGGAAGATACGCTGTATTTT. Translated: CASTELVEDTLYF.

CDR3 region: CASSFVPGKDNQPQHF. As DNA, the CDR3 is TGTGCCAGCAGCTTCGTACCGGGCAAGGACAATCAGCCCCAGCATTTT. The chain recombines TRBV7-9 with TRBJ1-5, with D uncertain. The CDR3 is 16 amino acids. V lost 3 bases and J 3 bases, leaving 15 bases between the germline ends. From germline, CDR1 is SEHNR and CDR2 FQNEAQ (reference sequence).

This clonotype showed up many times. This chain links TRBV19 with TRBJ1-2; D is unresolved. CDR3 length equals 12 residues. V dropped 9 bases and J dropped 5 bases, with 13 bases sitting between them. Germline V CDR1 and CDR2: LNHDA, SQIVND (reference sequence). For the CDR3, the DNA is TGTGCCAGCCGACGGTTCACTTATGGCTACACCTTC. It specifies CASRRFTYGYTF.

Only a few counts were recorded for this clonotype. An end of the junction differs from the germline gene, which may be a read error. This chain uses TRBV13 with TRBJ2-6; 7 positions match TRBD1. CDR3 length: 15 amino acids. Germline V lookup: CDR1 PRHDT, CDR2 FYEKMQ (reference sequence). The CDR3 sequence: CASSLEGAGANVLTF. Here the CDR3 DNA reads TGTGCCAGCAGTTTAGAGGGGGCCGGGGCCAACGTCCTGACTTTC.

This clonotype has ten or more counts. This rearrangement joins TRBV29-1 to TRBJ2-5; D remains unclear. The V end lost 3 bases, the J end lost 4 bases, and 12 bases lay between the germline ends. The germline CDR1 and CDR2 sequences are SQVTM and ANQGSEA. CDR3 length: 13 amino acids. The CDR3 is CSVEVGGRETQYF. The CDR3 coding sequence is TGCAGCGTTGAGGTGGGTGGGCGAGAGACCCAGTACTTC.

This chain links TRBV7-2 with TRBJ1-4; TRBD1 is a possible D gene (6 bases). The germline V gene encodes CDR1 SGHTA and CDR2 FQGNSA. V was clipped by 8 bases and J by 6 bases, with 16 bases between them. The CDR3 runs to 14 residues. The CDR3 nucleotides read TGTGCCAGCGCGTCGAGGGGGGCTGATGAAAAACTGTTTTTT. Its translation: CASASRGADEKLFF. Together with reference TRBV7-2 and TRBJ1-4, the CDR3 gives the full variable domain: GAGVSQSPSNKVTEKGKDVELRCDPISGHTALYWYRQSLGQGLEFLIYFQGNSAPDKSGLPSDRFSAERTGGSVSTLTIQRTQQEDSAVYLCASASRGADEKLFFGSGTQLSVL.

This clonotype was counted many times. The CDR3 sequence: CASSRPTSGRDIDTQYF. CDR3 DNA sequence: TGTGCCAGCAGTCGACCGACTAGCGGGAGGGACATAGATACGCAGTATTTT. V is TRBV2 and J is TRBJ2-3, with 14 bases aligning to TRBD2. This CDR3 is 17 amino acids long. V lost 5 bases, J lost 5 bases, and 9 bases stayed unmatched. Germline CDR1 and CDR2: SNHLY and FYNNEI.

This chain connects TRBV15 to TRBJ2-1; TRBD2 aligns across 14 bases. With V trimmed by 3 bases and J by 2 bases, 0 bases remained unmatched. The CDR3 runs to 16 residues. CDR1 LNHNV and CDR2 YYDKDF come from the germline V gene (reference sequence). CDR3 nucleotide sequence: TGTGCCACCAGCAGGACTAGCGGGGGGGCCTACAATGAGCAGTTCTTC. Amino acid sequence: CATSRTSGGAYNEQFF. The variable domain in full, completed from reference TRBV15 and TRBJ2-1, reads DAMVIQNPRYQVTQFGKPVTLSCSQTLNHNVMYWYQQKSSQAPKLLFHYYDKDFNNEADTPDNFQSRRPNTSFCFLDIRSPGLGDTAMYLCATSRTSGGAYNEQFFGPGTRLTVL.

In the case of this clonotype: The junction shows a germline mismatch at one end, possibly a read error. This CDR3 reads CASGVSPDTQYF. CDR3 DNA sequence: TGCGCCAGCGGCGTAAGTCCAGATACGCAGTATTTT. The rearrangement uses TRBV9 and TRBJ2-3; D possibly corresponds to TRBD2 (5 bases). Germline CDR1 is SGDLS and CDR2 is YYNGEE. This CDR3 is built from 12 residues.

CDR3 DNA: TGTGCCAGCACCAGACGACTAGCGGGGGGGCATAGCACAGATACGCAGTATTTT. Protein: CASTRRLAGGHSTDTQYF. The V call is TRBV2, the J call TRBJ2-3; 14 bases map to TRBD2. The CDR3 is made up of 18 amino acids. CDR1 and CDR2 from the germline V gene are SNHLY and FYNNEI. With V trimmed by 7 bases and J by 0 bases, 9 bases remained unmatched.

About this clonotype itself: Relative to the germline gene, one junction end is altered; a read error may explain this. The chain carries TRBV15 and TRBJ2-6; TRBD2 aligns across 8 bases. CDR3 size: 12 residues. Germline lookup yields CDR1 LNHNV and CDR2 YYDKDF (reference sequence). The CDR3 reads CATSRDREGEAF. The DNA for the CDR3 is TGTGCCACCAGCAGAGATCGGGAGGGCGAAGCTTTC.

This clonotype was seen many times. The V call is TRBV9, the J call TRBJ1-1, with TRBD1 as a possible D gene (5 bases). CDR3 size: 15 residues. V lost 4 bases, J lost 0 bases, and 13 bases lay in between. Germline V gives CDR1 SGDLS, CDR2 YYNGEE. The CDR3, as DNA: TGTGCCAGCAGCCCTCTGGGGGAGATGAACACTGAAGCTTTCTTT. This codes for CASSPLGEMNTEAFF.

The chain joins TRBV7-2 to TRBJ2-5, with D possibly TRBD2 on 6 matching bases. CDR1 is SGHTA and CDR2 is FQGNSA in the germline V gene. V lost 2 bases and J 9 bases, leaving 13 bases between the germline ends. The CDR3 covers 13 residues. CDR3 sequence reads: CASSLSREQPQYF. Written as DNA, the CDR3 is TGTGCCAGCAGCTTAAGTCGGGAGCAGCCCCAGTACTTC.

The chain is built from TRBV7-2 and TRBJ2-5, with 7 nucleotides matching TRBD1. Per germline, CDR1 SGHTA and CDR2 FQGNSA. This CDR3 contains 13 residues. J was trimmed by 9 bases and V by 4 bases; bases with no gene match: 8. The CDR3 bases are TGTGCCAGCAGCTGGGGGACAGTGGAGGCCCAGTACTTC. Translating gives CASSWGTVEAQYF.

The chain couples TRBV29-1 to TRBJ1-1; D is possibly TRBD1 (5 bases). With 7 bases removed from V and 5 bases from J, the gap between germline ends came to 14 bases. This CDR3 region has 12 residues. Germline loops: CDR1 SQVTM, CDR2 ANQGSEA. The CDR3 loop reads CSGSRGETEAFF. The DNA for the CDR3 is TGCAGCGGCAGTAGGGGCGAGACTGAAGCTTTCTTT.

The chain recombines TRBV7-8 with TRBJ1-2; weak D call: TRBD1 (6 bases). V was pared by 5 bases and J by 2 bases, with 15 bases between. Germline V gene sequence: CDR1 SGHVS, CDR2 FQNEAQ. This CDR3 comprises 15 residues. DNA for the CDR3: TGTGCCAGCAGCCGAAGCGGGGGGACAAACTATGGCTACACCTTC. Translating gives CASSRSGGTNYGYTF.

This clonotype was found many times. The rearrangement uses TRBV2 and TRBJ1-5, with D unresolved. Trimming pared 3 bases from V and 5 bases from J, leaving 11 bases between. Germline lookup yields CDR1 SNHLY and CDR2 FYNNEI. The CDR3 runs 14 residues. The CDR3 coding sequence is TGTGCCAGCAGTGATGTGGCATTGGATCAGCCCCAGCATTTT. It yields the protein CASSDVALDQPQHF.

To note about this clonotype: The junction does not match germline at one end; this may be a read error. The rearrangement joins TRBV7-7 to TRBJ1-3, with D perhaps matching TRBD1 (6 bases). The CDR3 spans 16 residues. Germline lookup yields CDR1 SSHAT and CDR2 FNYEAQ (reference sequence). The chain's CDR3 is CASRTEAGRSGNTIYF. CDR3 bases: TGTGCTAGCAGGACAGAGGCGGGTCGCTCTGGAAACACCATATATTTT.

V usage is TRBV20-1 and J usage is TRBJ1-1; 8 bases agree with TRBD1. This CDR3 comprises 15 residues. Per the germline V gene, CDR1 is DFQATT and CDR2 is SNEGSKA (reference sequence). After removal of 0 bases from V and 1 base from J, the junction contained 4 bases not matched to a gene. Here the CDR3 reads CSARDPDRANTEAFF. The CDR3 DNA reads as TGCAGTGCTAGAGACCCGGACAGGGCGAACACTGAAGCTTTCTTT.

The CDR3 nucleotides read TGTGCCATCATGCCTGGAGTATACAATGAGCAGTTCTTC. Protein sequence: CAIMPGVYNEQFF. V and J are TRBV10-3 and TRBJ2-1; D unclear. Germline V gene sequence: CDR1 ENHRY, CDR2 SYGVKD. V was cut by 7 bases and J by 4 bases, with 11 bases left in between. The CDR3 runs to 13 residues.